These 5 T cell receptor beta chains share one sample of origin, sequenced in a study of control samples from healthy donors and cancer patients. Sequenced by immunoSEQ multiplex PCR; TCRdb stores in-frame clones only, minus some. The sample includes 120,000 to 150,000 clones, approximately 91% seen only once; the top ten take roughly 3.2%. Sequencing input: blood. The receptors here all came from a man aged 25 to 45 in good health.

CDR3 loop: CASSIASGLTYNEQFF. In nucleotides, the CDR3 is TGTGCCAGTAGTATAGCCTCAGGCCTAACCTACAATGAGCAGTTCTTC. The chain uses TRBV19 and TRBJ2-1; D not resolved. V gave up 1 base and J gave up 2 bases, with 12 bases separating them. Per the germline V gene, CDR1 is LNHDA and CDR2 is SQIVND (reference sequence). The CDR3 is 16 amino acids. Full variable domain (remainder filled in from reference TRBV19 and TRBJ2-1): DGGITQSPKYLFRKEGQNVTLSCEQNLNHDAMYWYRQDPGQGLRLIYYSQIVNDFQKGDIAEGYSVSREKKESFPLTVTSAQKNPTAFYLCASSIASGLTYNEQFFGPGTRLTVL.

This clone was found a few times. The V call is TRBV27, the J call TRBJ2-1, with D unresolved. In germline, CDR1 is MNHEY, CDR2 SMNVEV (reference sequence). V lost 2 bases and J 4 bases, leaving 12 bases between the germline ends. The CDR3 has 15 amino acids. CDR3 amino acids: CASSLGESTYNEQFF. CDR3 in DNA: TGTGCCAGCAGTTTAGGAGAGTCGACGTACAATGAGCAGTTCTTC.

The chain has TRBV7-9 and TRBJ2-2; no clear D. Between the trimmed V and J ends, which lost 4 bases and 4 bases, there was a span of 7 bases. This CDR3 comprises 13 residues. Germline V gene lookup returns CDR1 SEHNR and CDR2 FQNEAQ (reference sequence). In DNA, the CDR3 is TGTGCCAGCAGCTCTGTAAGCACCGGGGAGCTGTTTTTT. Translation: CASSSVSTGELFF.

CDR3 amino acids: CAISSLAGGSSYNEQFF. CDR3 in DNA: TGTGCCATCAGTTCCTTAGCGGGGGGGAGCTCCTACAATGAGCAGTTCTTC. The chain carries TRBV10-3 and TRBJ2-1; TRBD2 agrees at 11 bases. The CDR3 consists of 17 residues. J gave up 0 bases and V 5 bases, and 6 bases lay outside the gene matches. The germline CDR1 and CDR2 sequences are ENHRY and SYGVKD.

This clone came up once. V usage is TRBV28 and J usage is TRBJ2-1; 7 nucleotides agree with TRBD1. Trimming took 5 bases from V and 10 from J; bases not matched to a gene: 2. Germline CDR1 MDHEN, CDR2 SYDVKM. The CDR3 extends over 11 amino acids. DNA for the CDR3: TGTGCCAGCAGTGGGACAGTAGAGCAGTTCTTC. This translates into CASSGTVEQFF.